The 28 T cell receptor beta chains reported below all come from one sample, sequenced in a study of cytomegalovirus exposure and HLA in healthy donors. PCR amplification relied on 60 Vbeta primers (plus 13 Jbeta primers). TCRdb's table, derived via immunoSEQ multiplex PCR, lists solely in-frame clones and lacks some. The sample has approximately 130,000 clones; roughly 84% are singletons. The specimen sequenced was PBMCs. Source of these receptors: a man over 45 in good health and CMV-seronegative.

CDR3 residues: CASQERAGAGEKLFF. The CDR3 region has the DNA TGTGCCAGCCAAGAACGCGCAGGCGCGGGAGAAAAACTGTTTTTT. The rearrangement uses TRBV6-1 and TRBJ1-4, with no clear D. Germline loops: CDR1 MNHNS, CDR2 SASEGT. V was shortened by 8 bases and J by 8 bases, with 21 bases between the two germline ends. The CDR3 length is 15 residues.

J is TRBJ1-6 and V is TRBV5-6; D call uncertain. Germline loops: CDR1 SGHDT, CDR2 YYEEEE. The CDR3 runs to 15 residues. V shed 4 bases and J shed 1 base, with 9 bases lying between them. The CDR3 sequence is CASSGGPSYNSPLHF. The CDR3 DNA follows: TGTGCCAGCAGCGGCGGCCCTTCCTATAATTCACCCCTCCACTTT.

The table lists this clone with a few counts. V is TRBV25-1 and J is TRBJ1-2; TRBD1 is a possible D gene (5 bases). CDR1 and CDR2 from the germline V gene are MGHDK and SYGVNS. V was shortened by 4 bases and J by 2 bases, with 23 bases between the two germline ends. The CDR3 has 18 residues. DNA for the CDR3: TGTGCCAGCAGTGGATTTAGTGCGGGGCAGCCGGCGAACTATGGCTACACCTTC. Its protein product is CASSGFSAGQPANYGYTF.

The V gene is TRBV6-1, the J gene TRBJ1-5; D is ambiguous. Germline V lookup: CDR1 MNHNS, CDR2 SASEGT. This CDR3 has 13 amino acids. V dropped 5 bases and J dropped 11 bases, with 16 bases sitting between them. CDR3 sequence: CASSIHLSTAQHF. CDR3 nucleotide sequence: TGTGCCAGCAGTATACATTTATCGACTGCCCAGCATTTT.

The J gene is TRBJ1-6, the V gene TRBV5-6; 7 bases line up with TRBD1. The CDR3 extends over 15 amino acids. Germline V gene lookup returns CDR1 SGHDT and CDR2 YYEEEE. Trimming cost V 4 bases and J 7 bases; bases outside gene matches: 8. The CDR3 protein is CASSVQGINNSPLHF. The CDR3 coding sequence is TGTGCCAGCAGCGTACAGGGGATTAACAATTCACCCCTCCACTTT.

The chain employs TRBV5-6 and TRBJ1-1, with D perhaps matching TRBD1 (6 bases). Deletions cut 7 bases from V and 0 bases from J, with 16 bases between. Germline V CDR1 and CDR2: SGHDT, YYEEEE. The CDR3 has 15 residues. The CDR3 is CASGGGRRVNTEAFF. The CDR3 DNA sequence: TGTGCCAGCGGGGGGGGCCGGAGAGTGAACACTGAAGCTTTCTTT.

CDR3 loop: CASVGTLPIEKLFF. Written as DNA, the CDR3 is TGTGCCAGCGTCGGGACACTGCCTATAGAAAAACTGTTTTTT. The J gene is TRBJ1-4, the V gene TRBV25-1, with a weak D call TRBD1 (6 bases). This CDR3 has 14 residues. The germline V and J ends were trimmed by 8 bases and 8 bases, with 18 bases remaining between them. Germline-derived CDR1 and CDR2 are MGHDK and SYGVNS.

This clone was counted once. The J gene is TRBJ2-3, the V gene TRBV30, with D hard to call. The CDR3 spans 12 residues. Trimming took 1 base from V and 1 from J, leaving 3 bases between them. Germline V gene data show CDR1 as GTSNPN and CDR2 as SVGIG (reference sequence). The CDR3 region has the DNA TGTGCCTGGAGTGGCGGCACAGATACGCAGTATTTT. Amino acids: CAWSGGTDTQYF.

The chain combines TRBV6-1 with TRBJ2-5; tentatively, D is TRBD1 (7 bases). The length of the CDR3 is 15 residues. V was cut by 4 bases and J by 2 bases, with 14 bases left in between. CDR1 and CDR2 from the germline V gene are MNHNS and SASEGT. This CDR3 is CASSGRGPQQETQYF. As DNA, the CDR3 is TGTGCCAGCAGTGGGAGGGGGCCACAACAAGAGACCCAGTACTTC.

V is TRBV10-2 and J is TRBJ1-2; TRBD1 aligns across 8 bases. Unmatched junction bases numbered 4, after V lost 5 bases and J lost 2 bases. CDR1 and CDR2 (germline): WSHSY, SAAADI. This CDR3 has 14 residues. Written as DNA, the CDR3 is TGCGCCAGCAGTACAGGGGGAGTCAACTATGGCTACACCTTC. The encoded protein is CASSTGGVNYGYTF.

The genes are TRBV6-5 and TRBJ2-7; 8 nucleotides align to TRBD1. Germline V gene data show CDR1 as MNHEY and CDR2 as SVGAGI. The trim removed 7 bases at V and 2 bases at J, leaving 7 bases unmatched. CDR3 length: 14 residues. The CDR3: CASTTTGGTYEQYF. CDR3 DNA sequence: TGTGCCAGCACCACAACAGGGGGGACCTACGAGCAGTACTTC.

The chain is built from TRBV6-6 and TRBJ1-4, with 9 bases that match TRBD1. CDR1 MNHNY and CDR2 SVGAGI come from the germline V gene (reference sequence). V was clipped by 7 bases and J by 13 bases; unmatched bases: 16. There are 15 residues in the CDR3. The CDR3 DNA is TGTGCCAGCATTAAATCGGACAGGGGCCCCGGGGGACTGTTTTTT. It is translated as CASIKSDRGPGGLFF.

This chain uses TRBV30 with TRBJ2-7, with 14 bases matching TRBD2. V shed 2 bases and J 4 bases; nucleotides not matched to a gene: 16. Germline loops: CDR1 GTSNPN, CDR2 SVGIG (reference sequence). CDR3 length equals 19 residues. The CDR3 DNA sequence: TGTGCCTGGAGTCCCCGGACTAGCGGGGGGCCCTATCGATTATACGAGCAGTACTTC. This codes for CAWSPRTSGGPYRLYEQYF.

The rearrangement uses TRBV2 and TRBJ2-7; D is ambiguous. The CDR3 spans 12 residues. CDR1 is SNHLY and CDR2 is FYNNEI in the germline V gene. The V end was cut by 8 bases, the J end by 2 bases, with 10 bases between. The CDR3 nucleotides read TGTGCCAGCTCCTCTACCACCTACGAGCAGTACTTC. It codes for CASSSTTYEQYF. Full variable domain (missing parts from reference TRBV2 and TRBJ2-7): EPEVTQTPSHQVTQMGQEVILRCVPISNHLYFYWYRQILGQKVEFLVSFYNNEISEKSEIFDDQFSVERPDGSNFTLKIRSTKLEDSAMYFCASSSTTYEQYFGPGTRLTVT.

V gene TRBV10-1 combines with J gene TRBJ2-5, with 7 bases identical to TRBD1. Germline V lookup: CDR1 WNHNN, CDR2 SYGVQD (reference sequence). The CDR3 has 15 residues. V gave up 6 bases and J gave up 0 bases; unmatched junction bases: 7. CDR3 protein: CASSPDREYQETQYF. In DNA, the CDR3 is TGCGCCAGCAGCCCAGACAGGGAGTACCAAGAGACCCAGTACTTC.

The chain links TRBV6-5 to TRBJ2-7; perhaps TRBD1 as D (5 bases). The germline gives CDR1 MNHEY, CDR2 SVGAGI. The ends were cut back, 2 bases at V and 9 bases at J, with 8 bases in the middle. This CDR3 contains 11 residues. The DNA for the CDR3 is TGTGCCAGCAGTTACCAGGGAAGGCAGTACTTC. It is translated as CASSYQGRQYF.

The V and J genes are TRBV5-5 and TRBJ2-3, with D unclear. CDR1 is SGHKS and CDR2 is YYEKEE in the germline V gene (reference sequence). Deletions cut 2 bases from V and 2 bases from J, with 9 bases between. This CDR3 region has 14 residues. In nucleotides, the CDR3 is TGTGCCAGCAGCTTTTTCCAGGACACAGATACGCAGTATTTT. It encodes CASSFFQDTDTQYF.

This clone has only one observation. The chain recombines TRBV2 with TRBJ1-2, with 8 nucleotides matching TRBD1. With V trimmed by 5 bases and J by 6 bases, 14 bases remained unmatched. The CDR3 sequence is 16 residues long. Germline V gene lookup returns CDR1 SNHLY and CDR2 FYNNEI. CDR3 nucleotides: TGTGCCAGCAGTAAAAACCAGGCCGGGACAGGTGATGGCTACACCTTC. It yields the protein CASSKNQAGTGDGYTF.

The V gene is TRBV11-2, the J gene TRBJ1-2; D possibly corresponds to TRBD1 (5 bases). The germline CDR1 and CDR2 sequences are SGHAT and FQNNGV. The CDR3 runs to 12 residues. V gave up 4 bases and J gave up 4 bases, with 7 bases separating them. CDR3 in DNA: TGTGCCAGCAGCTCAGACAGCTATGGCTACACCTTC. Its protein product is CASSSDSYGYTF.

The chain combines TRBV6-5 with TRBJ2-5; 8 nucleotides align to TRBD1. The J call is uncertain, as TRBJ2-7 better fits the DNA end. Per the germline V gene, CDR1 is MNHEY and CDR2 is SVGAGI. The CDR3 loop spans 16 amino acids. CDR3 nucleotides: TGTGCCAGCAGCTACGGTTCCACGGACAGGGAATACGAGCAGTACTTC. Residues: CASSYGSTDREYEQYF.

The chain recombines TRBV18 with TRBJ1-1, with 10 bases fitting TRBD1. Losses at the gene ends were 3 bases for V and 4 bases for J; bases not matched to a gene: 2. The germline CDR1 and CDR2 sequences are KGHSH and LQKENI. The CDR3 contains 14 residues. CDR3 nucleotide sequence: TGTGCCAGCTCACCGGGGACAGGGGTCACTGAAGCTTTCTTT. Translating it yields CASSPGTGVTEAFF.

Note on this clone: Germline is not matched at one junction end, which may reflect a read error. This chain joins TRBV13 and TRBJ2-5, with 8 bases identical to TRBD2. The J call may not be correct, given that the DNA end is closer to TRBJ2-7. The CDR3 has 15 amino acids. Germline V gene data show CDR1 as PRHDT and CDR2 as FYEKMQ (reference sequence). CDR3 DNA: TGTGCCAGCCGGTCGTTCGGGGGGGTCTCCGACGAGCAGTACTTC. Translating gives CASRSFGGVSDEQYF.

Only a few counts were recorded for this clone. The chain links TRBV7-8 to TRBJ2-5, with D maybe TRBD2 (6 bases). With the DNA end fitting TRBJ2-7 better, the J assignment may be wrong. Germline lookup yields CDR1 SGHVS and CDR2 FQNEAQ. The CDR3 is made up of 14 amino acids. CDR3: CASSLVEGHYEQYF. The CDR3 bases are TGTGCCAGCAGCTTGGTGGAGGGGCATTACGAGCAGTACTTC.

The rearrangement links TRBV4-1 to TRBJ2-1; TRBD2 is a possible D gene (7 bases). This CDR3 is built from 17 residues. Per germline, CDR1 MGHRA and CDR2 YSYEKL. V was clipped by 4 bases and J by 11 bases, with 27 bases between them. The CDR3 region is CASSPSTGSLRGGKQFF. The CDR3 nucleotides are TGCGCCAGCAGCCCTTCTACAGGGTCTTTAAGGGGAGGGAAGCAGTTCTTC.

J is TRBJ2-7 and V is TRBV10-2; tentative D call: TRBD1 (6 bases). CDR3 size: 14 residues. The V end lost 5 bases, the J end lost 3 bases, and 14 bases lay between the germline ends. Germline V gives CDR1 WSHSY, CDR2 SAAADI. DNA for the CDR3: TGCGCCAGCAGTCGGACAGCCTTTTACTACGAGCAGTACTTC. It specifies CASSRTAFYYEQYF.

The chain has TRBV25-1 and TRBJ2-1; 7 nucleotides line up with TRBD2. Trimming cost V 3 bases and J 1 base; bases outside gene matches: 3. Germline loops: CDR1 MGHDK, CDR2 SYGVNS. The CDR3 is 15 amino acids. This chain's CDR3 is CASSDAGVSYNEQFF. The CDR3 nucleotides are TGTGCCAGCAGTGACGCGGGGGTATCCTACAATGAGCAGTTCTTC.

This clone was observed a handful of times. The CDR3 DNA sequence: TGTGCCACCCAGACAGGCGGCCGTGATTCACCCCTCCACTTT. This gives the protein CATQTGGRDSPLHF. This chain uses TRBV19 with TRBJ1-6; possibly TRBD1 for D (6 bases). V lost 10 bases to trimming and J lost 8 bases, with 18 bases between them. Germline V gene data show CDR1 as LNHDA and CDR2 as SQIVND (reference sequence). This CDR3 spans 14 amino acids.

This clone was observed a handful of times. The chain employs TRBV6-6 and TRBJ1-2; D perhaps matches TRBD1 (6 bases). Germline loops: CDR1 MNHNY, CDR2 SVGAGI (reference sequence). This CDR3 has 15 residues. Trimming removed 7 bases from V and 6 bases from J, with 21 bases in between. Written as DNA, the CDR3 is TGTGCCAGCAAAGCTACGCGGGGGGCAGGCGATGGCTACACCTTC. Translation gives CASKATRGAGDGYTF.